This passage covers 6 T cell receptor beta chains from one sample sequenced in a study of blood T cell repertoires in COVID-19 (dated by TCRdb to the early 2020s). The library was prepared using the immunoSEQ multiplex PCR assay. This is the immuneACCESS table as TCRdb keeps it, with only in-frame sequences that have V and J called. A part of the clones is gone; compared with another copy, unresolved V genes explain less than half, and the rest is unexplained. A total of 350,000 to 450,000 clones appear in this sample, roughly nine tenths of them only once. Around 0.94% of the sample rests with the top ten. The sequenced sample consisted of PBMCs or T cells enriched from blood (not recorded which). The receptors here all came from a woman aged 40 to 55 who had been exposed to COVID-19.

J is TRBJ2-5 and V is TRBV23-1, with D possibly TRBD2 on 6 matching bases. TRBV23-1 is flagged as an ORF with uncertain function. V was trimmed by 2 bases and J by 1 base, leaving 11 bases between them. This CDR3 is built from 15 residues. CDR3 in DNA: TGCGCCAGCAGTCAAGCGGGGAGCCCCCAAGAGACCCAGTACTTC. Translation gives CASSQAGSPQETQYF.

The table lists this clone with a count of one. The rearrangement joins TRBV24-1 to TRBJ2-2, with TRBD2 matching 13 bases. CDR3 length: 18 residues. Unmatched junction bases numbered 10, after V lost 4 bases and J lost 6 bases. Germline V gene sequence: CDR1 KGHDR, CDR2 SFDVKD. The DNA for the CDR3 is TGTGCCACCAGTGACCAAGGACTAGCGGGGGCCTTATCCGGGGAGCTGTTTTTT. Protein sequence: CATSDQGLAGALSGELFF.

V and J are TRBV7-9 and TRBJ1-4, with D possibly TRBD1 on 6 matching bases. V was clipped by 5 bases and J by 5 bases, with 12 bases between them. Germline assignment: CDR1 SEHNR and CDR2 FQNEAQ (reference sequence). The CDR3 is made up of 14 amino acids. The CDR3 sequence is CASSPTGANEKLFF. CDR3 in DNA: TGTGCCAGCAGCCCGACAGGAGCCAATGAAAAACTGTTTTTT. Together with reference TRBV7-9 and TRBJ1-4, the CDR3 gives the full variable domain: DTGVSQNPRHKITKRGQNVTFRCDPISEHNRLYWYRQTLGQGPEFLTYFQNEAQLEKSRLLSDRFSAERPKGSFSTLEIQRTEQGDSAMYLCASSPTGANEKLFFGSGTQLSVL.

The chain has TRBV30 and TRBJ1-1; a weak D match, TRBD1 (6 bases). Trimming pared 4 bases from V and 1 base from J, leaving 13 bases between. Germline V lookup: CDR1 GTSNPN, CDR2 SVGIG (reference sequence). This CDR3 has 14 amino acids. This chain's CDR3 is CAWNPGQWNTEAFF. The DNA for the CDR3 is TGTGCCTGGAATCCCGGACAGTGGAACACTGAAGCTTTCTTT.

The V and J genes are TRBV12-5 and TRBJ2-1, with 8 nucleotides matching TRBD2. CDR3 size: 17 residues. Trimming took 4 bases from V and 3 from J; bases not matched to a gene: 11. Germline V gene sequence: CDR1 LGHNT, CDR2 FRNRAP. The CDR3 coding sequence is TGTGCTAGTGGTTCCCCATATAGGGCGGGGGGCTACAATGAGCAGTTCTTC. Protein product: CASGSPYRAGGYNEQFF.

The rearrangement joins TRBV27 to TRBJ1-1, with D tentatively TRBD1 (5 bases). The CDR3 sequence is 16 residues long. Germline-derived CDR1 and CDR2 are MNHEY and SMNVEV (reference sequence). V lost 2 bases and J 1 base, leaving 14 bases between the germline ends. CDR3 DNA sequence: TGTGCCAGCAGTTTAGGGGGGAGTAGGGCGAACACTGAAGCTTTCTTT. Residues: CASSLGGSRANTEAFF.